This T cell receptor (beta chain) derives from a study of immune evolution from preneoplasia to lung adenocarcinoma. Study-wide results and limits: From normal lung to invasive adenocarcinoma, top clone frequencies appeared to decrease.

The CDR3 spans 15 residues. Per the germline V gene, CDR1 is SGHVS and CDR2 is FQNEAQ. Trimming took off 5 bases at V and 6 bases at J, with 14 bases between the two ends. Comments on this clone: The antigen remains undetermined.

Sequencing was performed with immunoSEQ multiplex PCR; in TCRdb, only in-frame clones are kept and a portion is missing. The table shows some 8,200 clones, with roughly 79% occurring only once. The clonotype was recovered from a person between 60 and 79 years old with lung adenocarcinoma. This chain links TRBV7-8 with TRBJ1-6; TRBD1 might be the D (6 bases). Input material: FFPE adjacent normal lung tissue. The chain's CDR3 is CASSVQGPGNSPLHF. In DNA form, the CDR3 reads TGTGCCAGCAGCGTTCAGGGGCCGGGTAATTCACCCCTCCACTTT.